The 3 T cell receptor beta chains listed next were all sequenced from one sample in a study of blood T cells in healthy people across ages. Combining a sample-barcoded 5' primer with a J-beta primer mix, a second PCR ran for roughly 7 to 12 cycles. TCRdb re-derived calls from the 5' RACE reads in MiXCR, one entry per CDR3 protein. The sample shows about 800,000 distinct CDR3 sequences, around 25% of them seen only once. These sequences were also reported in another study, on T cells of mothers and their children.

Sequencing was performed on blood. These receptors were collected from a boy between 10 and 17 years old in good health.

The rearrangement links TRBV7-9 to TRBJ2-5; TRBD2 aligns across 7 bases. Germline V gene data show CDR1 as SEHNR and CDR2 as FQNEAQ (reference sequence). The CDR3 totals 13 residues. V gave up 5 bases and J gave up 13 bases; unmatched junction bases: 13. The CDR3: CASSIPSGGRSYF. In DNA form, the CDR3 reads TGTGCCAGCAGCATCCCGTCGGGCGGGAGATCGTACTTC.

This clonotype was counted once. The chain carries TRBV6-2 or TRBV6-3 and TRBJ2-2; the D gene is possibly TRBD2 (5 bases). The V gene's germline CDR1 is MNHEY and CDR2 SVGEGT. With 8 bases removed from V and 2 bases from J, the gap between germline ends came to 18 bases. CDR3 length equals 16 residues. CDR3 amino acids: CASRTMGVPNTGELFF. CDR3 DNA: TGTGCCAGCCGCACGATGGGAGTCCCCAACACCGGGGAGCTGTTTTTT.

This clonotype was seen more than once but under ten times. In DNA form, the CDR3 reads TGTGCCAGCAGTTACAGGGACTCTTGGGGCTACGAGCAGTACTTC. Its translation is CASSYRDSWGYEQYF. The J gene is TRBJ2-7, the V gene TRBV6-5, with a weak D call TRBD2 (6 bases). The V gene's germline CDR1 is MNHEY and CDR2 SVGAGI. This CDR3 comprises 15 residues. The V gene lost 2 bases and the J gene lost 3 bases, with 14 bases spanning the gap.